This T cell receptor (beta chain) was sequenced in a study of graft-versus-host responses after intestinal transplantation (dated by TCRdb to the early 2020s). Broadly, across the study: Multivisceral, liver-intestinal, or isolated intestinal transplants were received by the recipients. Anti-thymocyte globulin induction was given to all recipients, followed by maintenance tacrolimus and steroids for roughly 3 years. Bulk TCR-beta CDR3 sequencing was used to track graft-versus-host and host-versus-graft alloreactive T cell clones in the graft, circulation and bone marrow after intestinal transplantation. Alloreactive clones were identified by sequencing pre-transplant mixed lymphocyte reaction products and comparing them with unstimulated pre-transplant donor and recipient T cells. Of the 20 to 25 intestinal transplant recipients enrolled in the cohort, one of whom was a retransplant, 3 patients without pretransplant specimens were excluded. A peak of at least 4% donor T cells among recipient peripheral blood mononuclear cells was the definition used for donor T cell macrochimerism. Rather than being sequenced by the commercial service, samples from a few later patients were sequenced in-house on an Illumina MiSeq and processed with MiXCR. Points the paper makes about the study in general: Early after transplant, peak levels of circulating GvH clones were found to be associated with declines in HvG clones. GvH clones were detected in recipient bone marrow, and some appeared earlier in ileal mucosa or blood, consistent with an intestinal mucosal origin. The relatively low number and heterogeneity of intestinal transplant patients limited the conclusions. In patients with donor T cell macrochimerism, the allografts had high GvH to HvG T cell clonal ratios.

CDR1 and CDR2 were assigned from the germline V gene as SGDLS and YYNGEE. V has 4 bases trimmed and J has 5 bases trimmed; junction bases matching no gene number 11. Including the terminal cysteine and phenylalanine, the CDR3 comprises 15 residues. The kept DNA is CDR3 alone, 45 bases in frame from the first base. The meaning of the sample's time point label: cells obtained before transplantation from donor or recipient. CD3+CD4+ and CD3+CD8+ populations were FACS-sorted from unstimulated pre-transplant donor and recipient cells taken from spleen or lymph nodes. The method was the immunoSEQ multiplex PCR assay. For most patients, genomic DNA was isolated with the Qiagen DNeasy Blood and Tissue Kit and sent frozen to Adaptive Biotechnologies for TCR sequencing. For most patients, genomic DNA was subjected to high-throughput TCR-beta CDR3 sequencing by Adaptive Biotechnologies. The paper's processing steps were these. Adaptive's ImmunoSEQ software supplied the TCR sequencing data for 18 patients, while MiXCR and VDJtools were used to process a few other patients. To correct CD4 versus CD8 sorting errors, any sequence found in both subsets at a frequency ratio below 5:1 was removed. Because the origin of CDR3 nucleotide sequences shared between donor and recipient could not be assigned, those sequences were removed. To count as alloreactive, a clone needed at least 2-fold expansion over unstimulated cells and a minimum CFSE-low frequency of 0.002% (template counts) or 0.001% (read counts). Clones were considered mappable if detected in sequenced pre-transplant spleen, lymph node, or MLR CFSE-low populations of the donor or recipient. The cumulative frequency of alloreactive clones was calculated as a percentage of all sequences, weighted by copy number. The table comes from immuneACCESS by way of TCRdb, which keeps in-frame sequences with V and J called. Part of the clones is missing from these tables; in studies checked, under half for an unresolved V gene and the rest for unknown reasons. The V and J calls and the clone size are those of that table, but D and trimming were determined from the DNA. The sample contains 70,000 to 100,000 clones, 70% to 90% of them found a single time. Roughly 0.31% of the sample comes from the top ten.

Comments on this clone: What this receptor recognizes is not known. No clone much larger than this one lies a single base away; base qualities are absent.

The chain is made from TRBV9 and TRBJ1-2, with TRBD1 matching 7 junction bases. This specimen was unstimulated CD4+ T cells sorted from spleen or lymph node cells, taken before intestinal transplant. This TCR derives from a human donor who received an intestinal transplant. The CDR3 has the sequence CASSSAGTDQYGYTF. The DNA reads as follows: TGTGCCAGCAGCTCCGCCGGGACAGACCAATATGGCTACACCTTC. Full variable domain (CDR3 extended with the reference TRBV9 and TRBJ1-2 proteins): DSGVTQTPKHLITATGQRVTLRCSPRSGDLSVYWYQQSLDQGLQFLIQYYNGEERAKGNILERFSAQQFPDLHSELNLSSLELGDSALYFCASSSAGTDQYGYTFGSGTRLTVV.